In its sample, the clone carrying this T cell receptor beta chain was seen a few times. Its target is not known. The entry originates in a study of beta chain features in type 1 diabetes. Looking at the study overall: No patient-donor differences in age, gender, total cells or subset yield.

Study-level findings and limits: Shorter TCRB CDR3s, moderately but significantly so, were found in Type 1 diabetes patients in all four CD4+ subsets.

The sequenced template was cDNA made from the entire isolated RNA. Assay: immunoSEQ multiplex PCR; the TCRdb copy retains only in-frame clones and omits some. The sample yields fewer than 450,000 clones, approximately 13% seen once. V shed 6 bases and J 6 bases; nucleotides not matched to a gene: 4. The CDR3 contains 13 residues. In germline, CDR1 is LNHDA, CDR2 SQIVND (reference sequence). J is TRBJ2-5 and V is TRBV19; 10 bases are a match to TRBD2. This receptor was taken from a woman between 18 and 29 years old with type 1 diabetes. Sequencing input: naive CD4+ T cells from blood. CDR3 residues: CASRGTSVKTQYF. The CDR3 region has the DNA TGTGCCAGTAGGGGGACTAGCGTTAAGACCCAGTACTTC.